The rows below give T cell receptor beta chains drawn from one sample of a study of low-dose radiotherapy and immunotherapy resistance in tumors. TCRdb redid the calling of the reads with MiXCR, one entry per CDR3 protein. The repertoire holds 95,000 to 100,000 distinct CDR3 sequences, with about 20% as singletons. Here the sequenced sample was PBMCs, taken after low-dose radiotherapy plus immunotherapy. The receptors were gathered from a male donor with prostate cancer. Both conserved end residues are part of each CDR3. Each record gives: CDR3 protein, CDR3 DNA, clone size, V gene, D gene, J gene. D genes are given only for firm matches. The listing skips clone size in some rows; elsewhere it reads once, few, many or a size class.

CASRLSQAPAEQYF,TGTGCCAGCCGTCTGTCTCAGGCCCCAGCCGAGCAGTACTTC,many,TRBV12-3/TRBV12-4,-,TRBJ2-7
CASSKADTSTDTQYF,TGTGCCAGCAGTAAAGCAGATACTAGCACAGATACGCAGTATTTT,many,TRBV6-2/TRBV6-3,-,TRBJ2-3
CASRDRNYNEQFF,TGCGCCAGCAGGGACAGGAACTACAATGAGCAGTTCTTC,many,TRBV4-1,TRBD1,TRBJ2-1
CASSQDRPSEAFF,TGTGCCAGCAGCCAAGATAGGCCGTCTGAAGCTTTCTTT,many,TRBV4-2,-,TRBJ1-1
CASSLAERETQYF,TGTGCCAGCAGCTTAGCCGAGCGAGAGACCCAGTACTTC,many,TRBV11-1,-,TRBJ2-5
CSVVDPSGNYGYTF,TGCAGCGTTGTCGACCCCTCGGGGAACTATGGCTACACCTTC,many,TRBV29-1,-,TRBJ1-2
CASSLGDRASGEQYF,TGCGCCAGCAGCCTAGGGGACAGGGCATCGGGGGAGCAGTACTTC,-,TRBV5-1,TRBD1,TRBJ2-7
CASSVQGYETQYF,TGCGCCAGCAGCGTCCAGGGGTACGAGACCCAGTACTTC,few,TRBV5-1,-,TRBJ2-5
CASSPGLAGAQWVQYF,TGTGCCAGCAGTCCCGGACTAGCGGGGGCCCAGTGGGTGCAGTATTTT,many,TRBV12-3/TRBV12-4,TRBD2,TRBJ2-3
CASSEGGVTEAFF,TGTGCCAGCAGTGAAGGCGGTGTGACTGAAGCTTTCTTT,many,TRBV2,-,TRBJ1-1
CASSEVSGGADTQYF,TGTGCCAGCAGTGAGGTTAGCGGGGGGGCAGATACGCAGTATTTT,many,TRBV6-1,TRBD2,TRBJ2-3
CASSIRGRDQPQHF,TGTGCCAGCAGTATCAGGGGGCGCGATCAGCCCCAGCATTTT,many,TRBV6-1,TRBD1,TRBJ1-5
CASTGLGVGETQYF,TGTGCCAGCACCGGACTAGGGGTGGGAGAGACCCAGTACTTC,many,TRBV12-3/TRBV12-4,TRBD2,TRBJ2-5
CASISDRAEAFF,TGTGCCAGCATCTCGGACAGGGCTGAAGCTTTCTTT,-,TRBV28,TRBD1,TRBJ1-1
CASSPGGDFMNTEAFF,TGCGCCAGCAGCCCTGGGGGGGACTTCATGAACACTGAAGCTTTCTTT,-,TRBV5-1,-,TRBJ1-1
CASSQDSAAANEKLFF,TGCGCCAGCAGCCAAGATTCGGCAGCAGCTAATGAAAAACTGTTTTTT,-,TRBV4-1,-,TRBJ1-4
CSPGGTVKDRVPGSCFF,-,-,TRBV29-1,-,TRBJ2-2
CASSQNTYREGGPPRWTDTQYF,TGCGCCAGCAGTCAGAACACCTACAGGGAAGGTGGTCCTCCCCGCTGGACAGATACGCAGTATTTT,many,TRBV23-1,-,TRBJ2-3
CASSVDQGNTEAFF,TGTGCCAGCAGCGTAGATCAGGGGAACACTGAAGCTTTCTTT,few,TRBV9,-,TRBJ1-1
CARETGIVVGRGTLDRSPLHF,TGTGCCCGTGAGACAGGCATAGTCGTGGGAAGGGGAACTCTCGACAGATCACCCCTCCACTTT,-,TRBV5-4,-,TRBJ1-6
CASGYYGAKETQYF,TGTGCCAGCGGATACTATGGTGCTAAAGAGACCCAGTACTTC,many,TRBV6-6,-,TRBJ2-5
CASSQGARAGGSNQPQHF,TGTGCCAGCAGCCAGGGGGCCAGGGCGGGGGGTAGCAATCAGCCCCAGCATTTT,-,TRBV28,TRBD1,TRBJ1-5
CASSLFSPFSPYEQYF,TGTGCCAGCAGTTTATTTTCCCCCTTTTCCCCCTACGAGCAGTACTTC,many,TRBV27,-,TRBJ2-7
CASTDGELVNEQFF,TGTGCCAGCACCGACGGGGAACTAGTCAATGAGCAGTTCTTC,many,TRBV2,-,TRBJ2-1
CASSERGEGETQYF,TGCGCCAGCAGTGAACGGGGGGAGGGAGAGACCCAGTACTTC,-,TRBV10-2,TRBD2,TRBJ2-5
CASSPEVGLGAGTGELFF,TGTGCCAGCAGTCCAGAAGTTGGCTTGGGGGCGGGCACCGGGGAGCTGTTTTTT,many,TRBV7-9,-,TRBJ2-2
CASSLASGGPEETQYF,TGCGCCAGCAGCTTGGCTAGCGGGGGGCCAGAAGAGACCCAGTACTTC,many,TRBV5-1,TRBD2,TRBJ2-5
CASSSSIPGLGSNTGELFFF,-,-,TRBV13,-,TRBJ2-2
CASSRSGTEETQYF,TGCGCCAGCAGCCGGTCAGGGACAGAAGAGACCCAGTACTTC,-,TRBV5-1,TRBD1,TRBJ2-5
CASSPTGTGDHEQYF,TGTGCCAGCAGCCCTACCGGGACAGGGGATCACGAGCAGTACTTC,many,TRBV3-1,TRBD1,TRBJ2-7